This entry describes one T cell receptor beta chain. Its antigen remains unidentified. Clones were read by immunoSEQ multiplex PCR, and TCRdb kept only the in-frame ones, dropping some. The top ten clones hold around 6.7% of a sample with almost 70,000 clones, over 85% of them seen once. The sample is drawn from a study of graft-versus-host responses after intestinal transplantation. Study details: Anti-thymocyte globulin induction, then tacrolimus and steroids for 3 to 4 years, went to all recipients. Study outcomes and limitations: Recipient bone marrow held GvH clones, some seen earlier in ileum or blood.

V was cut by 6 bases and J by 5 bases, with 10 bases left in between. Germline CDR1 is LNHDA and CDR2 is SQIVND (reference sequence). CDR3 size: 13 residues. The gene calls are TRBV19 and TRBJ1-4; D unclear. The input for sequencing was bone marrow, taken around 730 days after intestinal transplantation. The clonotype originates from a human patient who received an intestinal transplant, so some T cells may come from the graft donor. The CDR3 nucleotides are TGTGCCAGTAGGCGGAGTCGGAATGAAAAACTGTTTTTT. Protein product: CASRRSRNEKLFF. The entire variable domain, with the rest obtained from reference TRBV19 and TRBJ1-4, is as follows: DGGITQSPKYLFRKEGQNVTLSCEQNLNHDAMYWYRQDPGQGLRLIYYSQIVNDFQKGDIAEGYSVSREKKESFPLTVTSAQKNPTAFYLCASRRSRNEKLFFGSGTQLSVL.